A selection of T cell receptor beta chains follows, all from one sample in a study of control samples from healthy donors and cancer patients. Only in-frame clones appear in the TCRdb table, and some are missing; sequencing was by immunoSEQ multiplex PCR. The repertoire includes around 130,000 clones, more than 75% of them detected once, and 9% to 13% sits in the top ten. The sequenced sample was blood. Every receptor here comes from a man younger than 45 in good health. CDR3s include the opening cysteine and the closing phenylalanine or tryptophan. D genes are given only for firm matches. Not every row has a clone size; where given, it reads once, few, many or a size class.

j_call v_call clone_size d_call cdr3_aa cdr3_nt
TRBJ2-3 TRBV14 NA TRBD2 CASSQWRGMTDTQYF TGTGCCAGCAGCCAATGGCGGGGGATGACAGATACGCAGTATTTT
TRBJ1-6 TRBV5-1 NA TRBD1 CASSFDRATYNSPLHF TGCGCCAGCAGCTTCGACAGGGCCACCTATAATTCACCCCTCCACTTT
TRBJ2-5 TRBV9 once NA CASSVSGALQETQYF TGTGCCAGCAGCGTCTCCGGGGCCCTTCAAGAGACCCAGTACTTC
TRBJ1-2 TRBV12-3/TRBV12-4 NA NA CASSPGSYGYTF TGTGCCAGCAGTCCAGGGTCCTATGGCTACACCTTC
TRBJ1-1 TRBV11-3 NA NA CASSLQGFEAFF TGTGCCAGCAGCTTGCAGGGATTTGAAGCTTTCTTT
TRBJ1-2 TRBV5-1 NA NA CASSLEQGPVGYTF TGCGCCAGCAGCTTGGAACAGGGCCCCGTGGGCTACACCTTC
TRBJ2-3 TRBV5-1 NA TRBD1 CASSLSGQGGTDTQYF TGCGCCAGCAGCTTATCGGGACAGGGGGGCACAGATACGCAGTATTTT
TRBJ1-1 TRBV7-8 many TRBD1 CASSLGGQGIVTEAFF TGTGCCAGCAGCTTAGGCGGACAGGGAATTGTCACTGAAGCTTTCTTT
TRBJ1-2 TRBV12-3/TRBV12-4 NA TRBD1 CASSPGQGYGYTF TGTGCCAGCAGCCCGGGACAGGGCTATGGCTACACCTTC
TRBJ1-4 TRBV5-8 NA NA CASSYPQGWEKLFF TGTGCCAGCAGCTACCCACAGGGATGGGAAAAACTGTTTTTT
TRBJ1-1 TRBV27 NA NA CASSFTQGRTEAFF TGTGCCAGCAGTTTCACCCAGGGGCGCACTGAAGCTTTCTTT
TRBJ2-7 TRBV7-3 NA NA CASSLRGPSYEQYF TGTGCCAGCAGCTTGCGGGGGCCCTCCTACGAGCAGTACTTC
TRBJ2-1 TRBV29-1 once NA CSAATGNRQFF TGCAGCGCAGCCACAGGGAATAGGCAGTTCTTC
TRBJ1-2 TRBV5-1 NA TRBD1 CASSSGQTPYGYTF TGCGCCAGCAGCTCGGGACAGACTCCCTATGGCTACACCTTC
TRBJ2-5 TRBV5-1 NA TRBD1 CASTTGAQETQYF TGCGCCAGCACCACAGGGGCCCAAGAGACCCAGTACTTC
TRBJ2-2 TRBV6-2/TRBV6-3 NA NA CASSYSGGTGELFF TGTGCCAGCAGTTACTCTGGCGGTACCGGGGAGCTGTTTTTT
TRBJ1-6 TRBV19 NA NA CASSFGFGNSPLHF TGTGCCAGTAGTTTCGGGTTTGGGAATTCACCCCTCCACTTT
TRBJ1-2 TRBV6-5 NA NA CASSRELEFIYGYTF TGTGCCAGCAGTCGGGAGTTAGAGTTCATCTATGGCTACACCTTC
TRBJ2-1 TRBV3-1/TRBV3-2 NA NA CASSHPILGSSYNEQFF TGTGCCAGCAGCCACCCCATCTTGGGTAGCTCCTACAATGAGCAGTTCTTC
TRBJ2-7 TRBV5-1 NA NA CASSLSVGSSSYEQYF TGCGCCAGCAGCTTATCAGTGGGGAGTAGCTCCTACGAGCAGTACTTC
TRBJ1-1 TRBV13 NA NA CASSSGTNTEAFF TGTGCCAGCAGCTCCGGGACGAACACTGAAGCTTTCTTT
TRBJ2-3 TRBV7-8 NA TRBD1 CASSLGPGQGLRNTQYF TGTGCCAGCAGCTTAGGTCCGGGACAGGGGTTGAGGAATACGCAGTATTTT
TRBJ1-2 TRBV11-3 NA TRBD1 CASSPGTGAYGYTF TGTGCCAGCAGCCCAGGGACAGGGGCTTATGGCTACACCTTC
TRBJ1-1 TRBV19 NA TRBD1 CASSPRQGPSAEAFF TGTGCCAGTAGTCCTCGACAGGGCCCTAGCGCTGAAGCTTTCTTT
TRBJ1-3 TRBV5-5 NA NA CASSWPPSTGNTIYF TGTGCCAGCAGCTGGCCTCCCAGTACTGGAAACACCATATATTTT
TRBJ2-3 TRBV3-1/TRBV3-2 once TRBD2 CASSQEYLRGGRSQYF TGTGCCAGCAGCCAAGAGTACTTGCGGGGGGGCAGATCGCAGTATTTT
TRBJ1-1 TRBV11-3 NA NA CASSLESGVYLEAFF TGTGCCAGCAGCTTAGAATCAGGGGTCTACCTTGAAGCTTTCTTT
TRBJ2-1 TRBV2 NA NA CASSGNWQVGSYNEQFF TGTGCCAGCAGTGGTAATTGGCAGGTGGGCTCCTACAATGAGCAGTTCTTC
TRBJ1-1 TRBV19 few NA CASSIEGNTEAFF TGTGCCAGTAGTATAGAGGGGAACACTGAAGCTTTCTTT
TRBJ2-6 TRBV27 NA NA CASKQGAGANVLTF TGTGCCAGCAAGCAAGGGGCCGGGGCCAACGTCCTGACTTTC